Below, 28 T cell receptor beta chains from the same sample are listed, as sequenced in a study of T cells in Graves' hyperthyroidism and ophthalmopathy. Amplified TCR beta CDR3 regions came from RNA transcripts. First-round RT-PCR with HTBI primers amplified the TCR CDR3 region. TCRdb re-analysed the multiplex PCR reads in MiXCR, keeping a single row per CDR3 protein. The sample holds a few hundred thousand distinct CDR3 sequences, around 15% seen once. The specimen was blood. Receptor source: a woman aged 40 to 50 with Graves' hyperthyroidism.

In nucleotides, the CDR3 is TGTGCCAGCAGTTCAGTGCTTCCCCACGAGCAGTACTTC. Protein product: CASSSVLPHEQYF. This chain connects TRBV27 to TRBJ2-7; D gene ambiguous. CDR1 MNHEY and CDR2 SMNVEV come from the germline V gene (reference sequence). The CDR3 is made up of 13 amino acids. Between the trimmed V and J ends, which lost 4 bases and 5 bases, there was a span of 12 bases.

This clonotype was observed at least ten times. J is TRBJ2-1 and V is TRBV24-1; weak D call: TRBD2 (6 bases). Between the trimmed V and J ends, which lost 5 bases and 4 bases, there was a span of 11 bases. CDR1 KGHDR and CDR2 SFDVKD come from the germline V gene. CDR3 length equals 14 residues. The CDR3 bases are TGTGCCACCAGTGGCTCAGGGAGGTACAATGAGCAGTTCTTC. Translation gives CATSGSGRYNEQFF.

The V and J genes are TRBV2 and TRBJ2-1; 10 bases agree with TRBD2. The CDR3 consists of 15 residues. The germline V gene encodes CDR1 SNHLY and CDR2 FYNNEI. The trim removed 4 bases at V and 8 bases at J, leaving 8 bases unmatched. The CDR3 sequence is CASSAPSGSNYEQFF. The CDR3 DNA sequence: TGTGCCAGCAGTGCCCCTAGCGGGAGTAACTATGAGCAGTTCTTC.

This clonotype has at least ten counts. The chain links TRBV20-1 to TRBJ2-7; 8 bases map to TRBD2. Germline V lookup: CDR1 DFQATT, CDR2 SNEGSKA (reference sequence). The length of the CDR3 is 14 residues. J gave up 2 bases and V 5 bases, and 8 bases lay outside the gene matches. The CDR3 DNA reads as TGCAGTGCTGAGCCGGGACTAGGGACCTACGAGCAGTACTTC. Translation: CSAEPGLGTYEQYF.

Only a few counts were recorded for this clonotype. CDR3 region: CASSGSLAGLSTDTQYF. CDR3 bases: TGCGCCAGCAGTGGATCCTTAGCGGGACTAAGCACAGATACGCAGTATTTT. The chain carries TRBV10-2 and TRBJ2-3; TRBD2 matches 8 bases. The CDR3 contains 17 residues. The J segment lost 0 bases and the V segment lost 4 bases, leaving 9 bases of the junction unmatched. Germline V gene data show CDR1 as WSHSY and CDR2 as SAAADI.

The chain links TRBV19 to TRBJ2-5, with TRBD1 matching over 11 bases. The CDR3 totals 15 residues. The germline V gene has CDR1 LNHDA and CDR2 SQIVND (reference sequence). V gave up 3 bases and J gave up 5 bases; unmatched junction bases: 5. CDR3 amino acids: CASSIGQGAGETQYF. The DNA of the CDR3 is TGTGCCAGTAGTATCGGACAGGGGGCTGGCGAGACCCAGTACTTC.

This clonotype was detected a few times. This sequence joins TRBV10-3 and TRBJ2-1, with 8 bases lining up with TRBD1. The CDR3 is 15 residues long. In germline, CDR1 is ENHRY, CDR2 SYGVKD. V lost 6 bases, J lost 6 bases, and 10 bases stayed unmatched. The DNA of the CDR3 is TGTGCCATCAGCCAGTCCGGGACAGGCATCAATGAGCAGTTCTTC. Residues: CAISQSGTGINEQFF.

This clonotype has ten or more counts. The chain couples TRBV29-1 to TRBJ2-7; TRBD1 aligns across 7 bases. Germline lookup yields CDR1 SQVTM and CDR2 ANQGSEA. The CDR3 has 13 residues. J was trimmed by 6 bases and V by 4 bases; bases with no gene match: 9. The CDR3 spells CSVGLDRTIEQYF. CDR3 bases: TGCAGCGTTGGATTGGACAGGACGATCGAGCAGTACTTC.

This chain links TRBV6-5 with TRBJ2-1, with TRBD2 identical over 11 bases. There are 15 residues in the CDR3. Germline lookup yields CDR1 MNHEY and CDR2 SVGAGI. The V gene end was trimmed by 6 bases and the J gene end by 2 bases; junction bases not matched to a gene: 3. The CDR3 bases are TGTGCCAGCAGAGGGACTAGCGGACCCTACAATGAGCAGTTCTTC. Translated, it gives CASRGTSGPYNEQFF.

This clonotype came up a few times. This chain uses TRBV24-1 with TRBJ2-5; 7 bases agree with TRBD2. Germline V gene data show CDR1 as KGHDR and CDR2 as SFDVKD. There are 15 residues in the CDR3. The V and J ends lost 2 bases and 2 bases, in that order; junction bases with no gene match: 4. CDR3 sequence: CATSDSPGGQETQYF. CDR3 DNA: TGTGCCACCAGTGATTCCCCCGGGGGGCAAGAGACCCAGTACTTC.

This clonotype was seen many times. The J gene is TRBJ2-1, the V gene TRBV10-1; D unresolved. Germline loops: CDR1 WNHNN, CDR2 SYGVQD (reference sequence). CDR3 size: 14 residues. V gave up 3 bases and J gave up 11 bases, with 17 bases separating them. The CDR3 DNA follows: TGCGCCAGCAGTGACCCGGGCCCAAAGAGGAAGCAGTTCTTC. Its translation is CASSDPGPKRKQFF.

The chain links TRBV5-1 to TRBJ2-6, with 8 bases matching TRBD2. Trimming at V came to 0 bases and at J to 0 bases, leaving 5 bases not matched to a gene. Germline V lookup: CDR1 SGHRS, CDR2 YFSETQ. This CDR3 comprises 18 residues. The CDR3 region is CASSLVGGGRSGANVLTF. DNA for the CDR3: TGCGCCAGCAGCTTGGTCGGGGGGGGCCGCTCTGGGGCCAACGTCCTGACTTTC.

This clonotype was observed a few times. This rearrangement joins TRBV5-6 to TRBJ1-1; D gene unclear. With 1 base removed from V and 4 bases from J, the gap between germline ends came to 11 bases. The CDR3 length is 14 residues. Germline V CDR1 and CDR2: SGHDT, YYEEEE. The CDR3 loop is CASSLRSWATEAFF. The CDR3 region has the DNA TGTGCCAGCAGCTTGAGGTCTTGGGCCACTGAAGCTTTCTTT.

The chain recombines TRBV9 with TRBJ2-1; the D gene could be TRBD1 or TRBD2 (6 bases each). CDR1 SGDLS and CDR2 YYNGEE come from the germline V gene. Trimming removed 4 bases from V and 5 bases from J, with 19 bases in between. The length of the CDR3 is 16 residues. The CDR3: CASSLQLRGANNEQFF. The CDR3 region has the DNA TGTGCCAGCAGCCTACAATTAAGGGGGGCTAACAATGAGCAGTTCTTC.

Notes on this clonotype: A much bigger clone sits one base away, suggesting this may be a read error. CDR3 bases: TGCGCCAGCAGCTTGCACTGGGATGGGGGTGAGCGGTTCTTC. Protein: CASSLHWDGGERFF. The genes are TRBV5-1 and TRBJ2-1; D might be TRBD1 or TRBD2, each matching 5 bases. CDR1 and CDR2 from the germline V gene are SGHRS and YFSETQ. The length of the CDR3 is 14 residues.

The sample holds a few counts of this clonotype. This sequence joins TRBV5-1 and TRBJ2-1, with a weak D call TRBD1 (5 bases). CDR1 SGHRS and CDR2 YFSETQ come from the germline V gene. The ends were cut back, 4 bases at V and 2 bases at J, with 10 bases in the middle. CDR3 length equals 14 residues. The CDR3 bases are TGCGCCAGCAGCCCGGACACTACCTACAATGAGCAGTTCTTC. It is translated as CASSPDTTYNEQFF.

At least ten counts were recorded for this clonotype. This sequence joins TRBV12-3 or TRBV12-4 and TRBJ2-5, with D unresolved. The CDR3 extends over 12 amino acids. Trimming removed 2 bases from V and 4 bases from J, with 5 bases in between. CDR3 sequence (DNA): TGTGCCAGCAGTTTACAGCTAGAGACCCAGTACTTC. Amino acids: CASSLQLETQYF.

This clonotype was recorded at least ten times. The chain recombines TRBV30 with TRBJ1-1, with TRBD1 matching over 7 bases. The germline gives CDR1 GTSNPN, CDR2 SVGIG (reference sequence). This CDR3 has 13 residues. V shed 3 bases, J shed 5 bases, and the junction held 6 bases outside the gene matches. As DNA, the CDR3 is TGTGCCTGGAGATGGCAGGGGGGAACTGAAGCTTTCTTT. It is translated as CAWRWQGGTEAFF. Filled out from reference TRBV30 and TRBJ1-1, the complete variable domain reads SQTIHQWPATLVQPVGSPLSLECTVEGTSNPNLYWYRQAAGRGLQLLFYSVGIGQISSEVPQNLSASRPQDRQFILSSKKLLLSDSGFYLCAWRWQGGTEAFFGQGTRLTVV.

Many counts were recorded for this clonotype. This chain connects TRBV28 to TRBJ2-7, with a weak D call TRBD2 (5 bases). CDR1 and CDR2 (germline): MDHEN, SYDVKM. Trimming removed 2 bases from V and 0 bases from J, with 8 bases in between. The CDR3 spans 14 residues. CDR3 sequence (DNA): TGTGCCAGCAGTTTAGCTAGCAGCTCCTACGAGCAGTACTTC. Residues: CASSLASSSYEQYF.

This clonotype occurred many times. This chain joins TRBV5-1 and TRBJ1-3; a possible D gene is TRBD1 (6 bases). Germline loops: CDR1 SGHRS, CDR2 YFSETQ. Trimming removed 4 bases from V and 0 bases from J, with 11 bases in between. This CDR3 contains 15 residues. The CDR3 nucleotides read TGCGCCAGCAGCGGGGACAAAAGCTCTGGAAACACCATATATTTT. This gives the protein CASSGDKSSGNTIYF.

This clonotype was picked up many times. The chain joins TRBV5-1 to TRBJ1-1; D is perhaps TRBD1 (5 bases). V was cut by 4 bases and J by 0 bases, with 22 bases left in between. The CDR3 runs to 18 residues. Looked up from germline, CDR1 is SGHRS and CDR2 is YFSETQ. The CDR3 DNA is TGCGCCAGCAGCCCCCACGTGGGACCGGGGCAGATGAACACTGAAGCTTTCTTT. The encoded protein is CASSPHVGPGQMNTEAFF.

This clonotype occurred a few times. The V call is TRBV24-1, the J call TRBJ2-7; possible D gene TRBD1, 6 bases. V was shortened by 3 bases and J by 4 bases, with 9 bases between the two germline ends. Germline CDR1 KGHDR, CDR2 SFDVKD. CDR3 length: 13 amino acids. The CDR3 loop reads CATSDPQGYEQYF. DNA for the CDR3: TGTGCCACCAGTGATCCACAGGGTTACGAGCAGTACTTC.

This clonotype turned up a few times. The rearrangement links TRBV7-9 to TRBJ2-3, with 12 positions matching TRBD2. V dropped 1 base and J dropped 2; count of bases not matched to a gene: 7. Germline V gene sequence: CDR1 SEHNR, CDR2 FQNEAQ (reference sequence). The CDR3 contains 18 residues. CDR3 nucleotides: TGTGCCAGCAGCTTAGGATCGGGACTAGCGGGCTTCACAGATACGCAGTATTTT. Protein product: CASSLGSGLAGFTDTQYF.

This clonotype was detected ten times or more. The chain combines TRBV28 with TRBJ1-6; TRBD1 is a possible D gene (5 bases). Germline values: CDR1 MDHEN, CDR2 SYDVKM. The CDR3 length is 14 residues. Trimming pared 6 bases from V and 8 bases from J, leaving 14 bases between. The CDR3 region is CASSLHRSDSPLHF. CDR3 sequence (DNA): TGTGCCAGCAGCTTACACAGGTCGGATTCACCCCTCCACTTT.

This clonotype was recorded a few times. The chain joins TRBV25-1 to TRBJ1-3, with a weak D call TRBD1 (5 bases). V was cut by 7 bases and J by 3 bases, with 16 bases left in between. The CDR3 runs to 15 residues. CDR1 MGHDK and CDR2 SYGVNS come from the germline V gene. DNA of the CDR3: TGTGCCAGCACCCTCGGCGGGGCGGGTGGAAACACCATATATTTT. Translation: CASTLGGAGGNTIYF.

This clonotype was counted only a few times. The chain employs TRBV5-4 and TRBJ2-7; TRBD2 might be the D (7 bases). The CDR3 consists of 15 residues. Trimming removed 3 bases at V and 4 bases at J, with 17 bases between. Germline V CDR1 and CDR2: SGHNT, YYREEE (reference sequence). CDR3 DNA: TGTGCCAGCAGCTATGGGGGGGCGCTTCGGTACGAGCAGTACTTC. Translated: CASSYGGALRYEQYF.

This sequence joins TRBV12-3 or TRBV12-4 and TRBJ2-3; 9 bases fit TRBD2. This CDR3 region has 17 residues. J lost 3 bases, V lost 0 bases, and 7 bases had no gene match. The CDR3, as DNA: TGTGCCAGCAGTTTAGCGGTTGCGGGAGGGCCAACAGATACGCAGTATTTT. Amino acid sequence: CASSLAVAGGPTDTQYF.

This clonotype was seen ten or more times. The chain joins TRBV28 to TRBJ2-5, with unresolved D. This CDR3 spans 15 amino acids. V shed 5 bases and J shed 3 bases, with 16 bases lying between them. The germline CDR1 and CDR2 sequences are MDHEN and SYDVKM. The CDR3 here is CASSLMGLSEETQYF. The CDR3 bases are TGTGCCAGCAGTCTAATGGGGTTGTCGGAAGAGACCCAGTACTTC.